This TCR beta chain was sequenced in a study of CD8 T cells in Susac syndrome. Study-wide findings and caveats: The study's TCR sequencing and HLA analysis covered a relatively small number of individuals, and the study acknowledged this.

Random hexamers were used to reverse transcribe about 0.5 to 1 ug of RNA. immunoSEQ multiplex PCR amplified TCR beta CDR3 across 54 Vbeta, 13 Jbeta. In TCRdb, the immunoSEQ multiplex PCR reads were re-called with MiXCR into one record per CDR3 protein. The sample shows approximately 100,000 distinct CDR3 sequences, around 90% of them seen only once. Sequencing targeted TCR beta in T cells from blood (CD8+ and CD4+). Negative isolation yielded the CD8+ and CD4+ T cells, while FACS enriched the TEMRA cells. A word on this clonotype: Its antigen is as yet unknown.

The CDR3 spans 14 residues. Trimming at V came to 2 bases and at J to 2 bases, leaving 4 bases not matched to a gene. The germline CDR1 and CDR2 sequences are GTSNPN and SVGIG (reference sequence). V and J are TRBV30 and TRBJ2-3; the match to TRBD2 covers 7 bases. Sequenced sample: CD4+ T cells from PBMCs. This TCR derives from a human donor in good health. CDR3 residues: CAWSRGGSTDTQYF. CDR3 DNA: TGTGCCTGGAGTCGCGGGGGTTCCACAGATACGCAGTATTTT.